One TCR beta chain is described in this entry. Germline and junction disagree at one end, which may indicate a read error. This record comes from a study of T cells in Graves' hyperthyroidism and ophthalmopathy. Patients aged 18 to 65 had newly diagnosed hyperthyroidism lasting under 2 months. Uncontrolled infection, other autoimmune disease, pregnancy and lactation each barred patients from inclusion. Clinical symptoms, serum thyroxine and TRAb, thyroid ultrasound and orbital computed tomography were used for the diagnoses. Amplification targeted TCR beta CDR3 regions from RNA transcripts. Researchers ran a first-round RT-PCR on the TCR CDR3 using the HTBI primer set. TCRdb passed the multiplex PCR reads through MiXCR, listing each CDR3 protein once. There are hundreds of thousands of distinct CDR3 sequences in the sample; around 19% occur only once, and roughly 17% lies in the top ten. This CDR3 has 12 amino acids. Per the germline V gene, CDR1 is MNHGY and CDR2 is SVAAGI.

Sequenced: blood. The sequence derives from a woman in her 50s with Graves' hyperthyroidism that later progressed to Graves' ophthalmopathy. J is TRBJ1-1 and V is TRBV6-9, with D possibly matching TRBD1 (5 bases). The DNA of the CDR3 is TGCGCCAGCAGACACACCAGGGCCGAGGCTTTCTTT. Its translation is CASRHTRAEAFF.